The TCR beta chain described here comes from a study of control samples from healthy donors and cancer patients. Only in-frame clones appear in the TCRdb table, and some are missing; sequencing was by immunoSEQ multiplex PCR. The repertoire holds 70,000 to 100,000 clones, around 92% seen once, with 15% to 20% in the top ten. Sample: blood. This TCR was recovered from a man aged 45 to 65 in good health.

The CDR3 loop reads CASSISGGAVYGYTF. The CDR3, as DNA: TGTGCCAGTAGTATATCAGGGGGCGCGGTATATGGCTACACCTTC. This chain joins TRBV19 and TRBJ1-2; 8 positions match TRBD1. J was trimmed by 5 bases and V by 2 bases; bases with no gene match: 7. The germline gives CDR1 LNHDA, CDR2 SQIVND (reference sequence). The CDR3 is made up of 15 amino acids.